This is a list of T cell receptor beta chains from one sample in a study of shared clonotypes between healthy human individuals. Using immunoSEQ multiplex PCR, the repertoire was profiled, and TCRdb retains in-frame clones only, with some absent. The table lists over a million clones, 95% to 99% of them singletons. Source material: naive CD4+ T cells sorted from blood. These receptors originate from a man aged 25 to 45 in good health. Each CDR3 is given with its conserved first and last residue. Fields, in order: J gene, V gene, D gene, clone size, CDR3 DNA, CDR3 protein. A D gene is named only where the DNA matches it firmly. Where a row states a size, it is once, few, many or the class of an expanded clone; other rows omit it.

>TRBJ1-1|TRBV28|TRBD1|-
TGTGCCAGCCTAAACACCCTAGGACAGGGGAACACTGAAGCTTTCTTT
CASLNTLGQGNTEAFF
>TRBJ1-1|TRBV28|-|once
TGTGCCAGCAGTTTACAGGGGAGGTTCACTGAAGCTTTCTTT
CASSLQGRFTEAFF
>TRBJ2-1|TRBV29-1|TRBD2|-
TGCAGCGTTTTCCCGGGGAGGGCCGGGTACAATGAGCAGTTCTTC
CSVFPGRAGYNEQFF
>TRBJ2-7|TRBV30|-|-
TGTGCCTGGAGTTATGGGGAGTCCTACGAGCAGTACTTC
CAWSYGESYEQYF
>TRBJ2-2|TRBV5-1|TRBD2|-
TGCGCCAGCAGCTTGGGTAGGACTAGCGGGAGCAACACCGGGGAGCTGTTTTTT
CASSLGRTSGSNTGELFF
>TRBJ2-2|TRBV14|-|once
TGTGCCAGCAGCGAAACAGGGTTGCTGGTCACCGGGGAGCTGTTTTTT
CASSETGLLVTGELFF
>TRBJ2-1|TRBV7-2|-|-
TGTGCCAGCAGCTTAGTCCAGTCCCACGTGGATGAGCAGTTCTTC
CASSLVQSHVDEQFF
>TRBJ2-1|TRBV5-4|TRBD1|-
TGTGCCAGCAAGGGACAGGGCTACAATGAGCAGTTCTTC
CASKGQGYNEQFF
>TRBJ2-7|TRBV28|TRBD1|-
TGTGCCAGCAGTTCCGACCGGGACAGACACGAGCAGTACTTC
CASSSDRDRHEQYF
>TRBJ1-5|TRBV2|-|-
TGTGCCAGCAGTGAAGCGCTATGGGGACCGCCCCAGCATTTT
CASSEALWGPPQHF
>TRBJ1-3|TRBV5-4|-|-
TGTGCCAGCAGCTTCCCGGGAAGAAACACCATATATTTT
CASSFPGRNTIYF
>TRBJ2-1|TRBV15|-|once
TGTGCCACCGAGCGGACAGTACACTACAATGAGCAGTTCTTC
CATERTVHYNEQFF
>TRBJ2-1|TRBV7-3|TRBD2|-
TGTGCCAGCAGCCCACAGACTAGCGGGAAATCCTACAATGAGCAGTTCTTC
CASSPQTSGKSYNEQFF
>TRBJ2-1|TRBV12-5|-|-
TGTGCTAGTGGTCGAACTAGCTCCGACTCCTACAATGAGCAGTTCTTC
CASGRTSSDSYNEQFF
>TRBJ1-1|TRBV19|-|-
TGTGCCAGCGCGTATATGAACACTGAAGCTTTCTTT
CASAYMNTEAFF
>TRBJ1-5|TRBV6-1|-|-
TGTGCCAGCAGTGAAGGGAGGCGCGGGGCCTCAGGCAATCAGCCCCAGCATTTT
CASSEGRRGASGNQPQHF
>TRBJ2-1|TRBV7-9|TRBD1|-
TGTGCCAGCAGCTTAGCTTCGGCAGGGGGCATCTACAATGAGCAGTTCTTC
CASSLASAGGIYNEQFF
>TRBJ2-5|TRBV19|TRBD2|-
TGTGCCAGTAGTATGACCGGGAGGGCTGGAGAGACCCAGTACTTC
CASSMTGRAGETQYF